The 14 T cell receptor beta chains reported below all come from one sample, sequenced in a study of OX40 agonist ivuxolimab in advanced cancers. Clones were sequenced by immunoSEQ multiplex PCR, and TCRdb holds only the in-frame ones, with some missing. Of 94,000 or so clones listed, 84% were seen once; the top ten hold around 1.1%. This specimen was CD4+ or CD8+ T cells sorted from blood, taken in a trial of the OX40 agonist ivuxolimab. These receptors came from an adult with an advanced solid tumor such as melanoma, head and neck, liver or kidney cancer.

Only one count was recorded for this clone. This chain links TRBV10-2 with TRBJ2-3; the D gene is possibly TRBD1 (6 bases). The CDR3 totals 12 residues. CDR1 and CDR2 (germline): WSHSY, SAAADI. V lost 5 bases and J lost 6, with 9 bases in between. CDR3: CASSKQGDTQYF. The DNA for the CDR3 is TGCGCCAGCAGTAAGCAGGGGGATACGCAGTATTTT.

This chain uses TRBV19 with TRBJ1-5, with TRBD1 matching over 9 bases. The length of the CDR3 is 15 residues. Germline V gene lookup returns CDR1 LNHDA and CDR2 SQIVND (reference sequence). J was trimmed by 8 bases and V by 3 bases; bases with no gene match: 8. CDR3 coding DNA: TGTGCCAGTAGTATCCTGGGACAGGGCGTAGAGCCCCAGCATTTT. It codes for CASSILGQGVEPQHF.

This clone was seen only once. The CDR3 here is CASSYSGGNSNQPQHF. CDR3 sequence (DNA): TGTGCCAGCAGTTACTCAGGCGGGAATAGCAATCAGCCCCAGCATTTT. The chain employs TRBV6-5 and TRBJ1-5; unclear D gene. CDR1 and CDR2 from the germline V gene are MNHEY and SVGAGI. This CDR3 has 16 amino acids. V shed 0 bases and J shed 0 bases, with 9 bases lying between them.

CDR3 protein: CASSLTGMNTEAFF. CDR3 nucleotide sequence: TGTGCCAGCAGTTTAACAGGGATGAACACTGAAGCTTTCTTT. The J gene is TRBJ1-1, the V gene TRBV28, with a weak D call TRBD1 (6 bases). V was clipped by 2 bases and J by 0 bases, with 7 bases between them. Germline CDR1 MDHEN, CDR2 SYDVKM. CDR3 length equals 14 residues. Looking up the rest from reference TRBV28 and TRBJ1-1 gives the full variable domain: DVKVTQSSRYLVKRTGEKVFLECVQDMDHENMFWYRQDPGLGLRLIYFSYDVKMKEKGDIPEGYSVSREKKERFSLILESASTNQTSMYLCASSLTGMNTEAFFGQGTRLTVV.

The genes are TRBV7-8 and TRBJ1-5; the match to TRBD1 covers 7 bases. The germline V gene encodes CDR1 SGHVS and CDR2 FQNEAQ. Germline trimming cut 5 bases from V and 5 bases from J; bases unmatched to any gene: 9. This CDR3 has 15 residues. The CDR3 is CASSQRTGRHQPQHF. The CDR3 bases are TGTGCCAGCAGCCAAAGGACAGGCCGGCATCAGCCCCAGCATTTT.

The CDR3 DNA sequence: TGTGCCAGCAGCCTCAGGACCTACACTGAAGCTTTCTTT. Its translation is CASSLRTYTEAFF. This chain links TRBV7-2 with TRBJ1-1; D call uncertain. There are 13 residues in the CDR3. The germline V gene encodes CDR1 SGHTA and CDR2 FQGNSA. Trimming left V 5 bases short and J 3 bases short, with 10 bases between.

CDR3 region: CASSLEATVQYV. In DNA form, the CDR3 reads TGTGCCAGCAGCTTAGAGGCGACCGTCCAGTACGTC. The chain employs TRBV7-9 and TRBJ2-7; D gene unclear. The CDR3 has 12 amino acids. Germline CDR1 and CDR2: SEHNR and FQNEAQ (reference sequence). V was trimmed by 1 base and J by 10 bases, leaving 11 bases between them.

A single count supports this clone. The genes are TRBV4-1 and TRBJ1-1; D might be TRBD1 (5 bases). The CDR3 loop spans 11 amino acids. V lost 3 bases and J lost 11, with 10 bases in between. The V gene's germline CDR1 is MGHRA and CDR2 YSYEKL. DNA for the CDR3: TGCGCCAGCAGCCAGTTCGGGGGGGCTTTCTTT. The encoded protein is CASSQFGGAFF.

The chain links TRBV7-9 to TRBJ1-6; D is perhaps TRBD1 (5 bases). The CDR3 is 14 amino acids. The V end lost 9 bases, the J end lost 3 bases, and 12 bases lay between the germline ends. From germline, CDR1 is SEHNR and CDR2 FQNEAQ (reference sequence). The CDR3 DNA reads TGTGCCAGTGGGACGGGGAACTATAATTCACCCCTCCACTTT. This codes for CASGTGNYNSPLHF.

The rearrangement joins TRBV5-1 to TRBJ1-4, with unresolved D. V lost 5 bases to trimming and J lost 6 bases, with 17 bases between them. Germline-derived CDR1 and CDR2 are SGHRS and YFSETQ. This CDR3 is 15 amino acids long. DNA for the CDR3: TGCGCCAGCAGAACAAGGACCGGCATTCATGAAAAACTGTTTTTT. It encodes CASRTRTGIHEKLFF.

The V and J genes are TRBV7-2 and TRBJ1-2; D is undetermined. Trimming took off 5 bases at V and 1 base at J, with 11 bases between the two ends. Germline CDR1 reads SGHTA; CDR2 reads FQGNSA. CDR3 size: 14 residues. CDR3 in amino acids: CASSGRRGNYGYTF. In nucleotides, the CDR3 is TGTGCCAGCAGCGGCCGCCGGGGTAACTATGGCTACACCTTC. The whole variable domain, filled in from reference TRBV7-2 and TRBJ1-2, reads GAGVSQSPSNKVTEKGKDVELRCDPISGHTALYWYRQSLGQGLEFLIYFQGNSAPDKSGLPSDRFSAERTGGSVSTLTIQRTQQEDSAVYLCASSGRRGNYGYTFGSGTRLTVV.

This sequence joins TRBV27 and TRBJ2-2, with D perhaps TRBD2 (6 bases). The germline gives CDR1 MNHEY, CDR2 SMNVEV (reference sequence). This CDR3 is 12 amino acids long. Trimming cost V 8 bases and J 4 bases, with 8 bases left between them. DNA for the CDR3: TGTGCCAGCGGGCGGGGCACCGGGGAGCTGTTTTTT. Encoded protein: CASGRGTGELFF.

This chain links TRBV7-2 with TRBJ2-2; 9 bases align to TRBD1. The CDR3 is 16 amino acids. V trimming: 5 bases; J trimming: 5 bases; junction bases outside the gene matches: 9. CDR1 is SGHTA and CDR2 is FQGNSA in the germline V gene. CDR3 nucleotide sequence: TGTGCCAGCAGCCCAGCGGACAGGGGCGTAACCGGGGAGCTGTTTTTT. The encoded protein is CASSPADRGVTGELFF.

The chain uses TRBV5-1 and TRBJ2-3; D unresolved. The CDR3 consists of 11 residues. Germline lookup yields CDR1 SGHRS and CDR2 YFSETQ. The ends were cut back, 5 bases at V and 6 bases at J, with 7 bases in the middle. Written as DNA, the CDR3 is TGCGCCAGCAGTCTCCGGGATACGCAGTATTTT. Its translation: CASSLRDTQYF.